These T cell receptor beta chains were read from a single sample in a study of T cell responses to AZD1222 COVID-19 vaccine. Clones were read by immunoSEQ multiplex PCR, and TCRdb kept only the in-frame ones, dropping some. The data show some 150,000 clones, more than 85% seen once. The input for sequencing was peripheral blood, taken 28 days after the second AZD1222 dose. These TCRs come from an adult who received the AZD1222 COVID-19 vaccine. Both conserved end residues are part of each CDR3. D genes are given only for firm matches. Clone size appears in some rows only: once, few, many, or a class for an expanded clone.

d_call clone_size j_call v_call cdr3_aa cdr3_nt
- once TRBJ2-7 TRBV11-2 CASSLVQGGYEQYF TGTGCCAGCAGCTTAGTACAGGGGGGGTACGAGCAGTACTTC
TRBD1 - TRBJ1-6 TRBV7-9 CASALGRGQNSPLHF TGTGCCAGCGCGCTGGGCAGGGGGCAAAATTCACCCCTCCACTTT
TRBD1 - TRBJ1-2 TRBV2 CASSVGQGLANYGYTF TGTGCCAGCAGTGTGGGACAGGGGTTAGCTAACTATGGCTACACCTTC
- - TRBJ2-2 TRBV12-3/TRBV12-4 CASSRTGELFF TGTGCCAGCAGTCGAACCGGGGAGCTGTTTTTT
- - TRBJ2-7 TRBV5-6 CASSLGGPGEQYF TGTGCCAGCAGCTTGGGAGGTCCCGGGGAGCAGTACTTC
- few TRBJ1-2 TRBV4-2 CASSQIGGMPTKGNGYTF TGTGCCAGCAGCCAAATCGGCGGCATGCCAACCAAGGGGAATGGCTACACCTTC
- - TRBJ2-7 TRBV6-5 CASRHPGPGDEQYF TGTGCCAGCAGGCATCCGGGACCCGGGGACGAGCAGTACTTC
TRBD2 once TRBJ2-1 TRBV18 CASSPPPSGRVANEQFF TGTGCCAGCTCACCACCCCCCTCCGGGAGGGTGGCCAATGAGCAGTTCTTC
- - TRBJ2-3 TRBV15 CATSRDQDTDTQYF TGTGCCACCAGCAGAGATCAGGACACAGATACGCAGTATTTT
- - TRBJ1-4 TRBV5-6 CASNGHGEKLFF TGTGCCAGCAACGGGCACGGTGAAAAACTGTTTTTT
- - TRBJ2-3 TRBV28 CASSLVSTGTDTQYF TGTGCCAGCAGTTTGGTTAGCACGGGCACAGATACGCAGTATTTT
- once TRBJ1-2 TRBV30 CAWSVGFLIDYGYTF TGTGCCTGGAGTGTTGGGTTCCTTATTGACTATGGCTACACCTTC
TRBD1 - TRBJ1-1 TRBV7-9 CASSKGTNRGSKAFF TGTGCCAGCAGCAAAGGAACAAACAGGGGGAGCAAAGCTTTCTTT
- - TRBJ1-6 TRBV19 CASNTGYGNSPLHF TGTGCCAGTAACACAGGGTACGGTAATTCACCCCTCCACTTT
TRBD1 once TRBJ1-5 TRBV7-8 CASSLGRDRVGNQPQHF TGTGCCAGCAGCTTAGGCCGGGACAGGGTTGGCAATCAGCCCCAGCATTTT
- - TRBJ2-2 TRBV5-1 CASSLRMENTGELFF TGCGCCAGCAGCTTGAGGATGGAGAACACCGGGGAGCTGTTTTTT
- - TRBJ1-1 TRBV5-6 CASTSADWNTEAFF TGTGCCAGCACCTCAGCAGACTGGAACACTGAAGCTTTCTTT
TRBD1 - TRBJ2-7 TRBV28 CASSPTGPAGYEQYF TGTGCCAGCAGTCCGACAGGGCCCGCCGGCTACGAGCAGTACTTC
TRBD1 once TRBJ2-1 TRBV28 CASSPRRQGRYNEQFF TGTGCCAGCAGTCCCAGGCGACAGGGTCGGTACAATGAGCAGTTCTTC
- - TRBJ1-6 TRBV28 CASSFSPGPSNSPLHF TGTGCCAGCAGTTTCAGCCCAGGCCCCTCTAATTCACCCCTCCACTTT
TRBD2 once TRBJ2-3 TRBV19 CASSLIAGGSTDTQYF TGTGCCAGTAGCCTAATAGCGGGGGGTAGCACAGATACGCAGTATTTT
- - TRBJ1-1 TRBV6-5 CASSYTLNTEAFF TGTGCCAGCAGTTACACCCTGAACACTGAAGCTTTCTTT
- - TRBJ1-1 TRBV10-3 CAIRRAGVTNTEAFF TGTGCCATCAGACGGGCAGGGGTAACGAACACTGAAGCTTTCTTT
- - TRBJ1-3 TRBV21-1 CASSKRAPSGNTIYF TGTGCCAGCAGCAAAAGGGCCCCCTCTGGAAACACCATATATTTT
- - TRBJ1-5 TRBV7-2 CASSLGVGPSNQPQHF TGTGCCAGCAGCTTAGGCGTGGGCCCAAGCAATCAGCCCCAGCATTTT
TRBD1 few TRBJ2-7 TRBV10-3 CAISERDREYEQYF TGTGCCATCAGTGAGCGGGACAGGGAGTACGAGCAGTACTTC
- - TRBJ1-5 TRBV19 CASSIWGRGALNQPQHF TGTGCCAGTAGTATATGGGGCAGGGGAGCGCTCAATCAGCCCCAGCATTTT
- once TRBJ2-4 TRBV6-5 CASRTGQTNIQYF TGTGCCAGCAGAACCGGACAGACAAACATTCAGTACTTC
- once TRBJ1-1 TRBV6-6 CASRSRDAGGDTEAFF TGTGCCAGCAGGTCCAGGGACGCGGGGGGAGACACTGAAGCTTTCTTT
TRBD1 - TRBJ1-6 TRBV15 CATSRDPGGNSPLHF TGTGCCACCAGCAGAGATCCAGGGGGGAATTCACCCCTCCACTTT
- once TRBJ2-2 TRBV28 CASSLWENTGELFF TGTGCCAGCAGTTTATGGGAGAACACCGGGGAGCTGTTTTTT
- - TRBJ1-2 TRBV25-1 CASSETPNYGYTF TGTGCCAGCAGTGAGACACCTAACTATGGCTACACCTTC
- - TRBJ1-1 TRBV14 CASSPRYTEAFF TGTGCCAGCAGCCCAAGATACACTGAAGCTTTCTTT
- - TRBJ1-1 TRBV20-1 CSARENTEAFF TGCAGTGCTAGGGAGAACACTGAAGCTTTCTTT
- - TRBJ2-3 TRBV19 CASRVGDVGDTQYF TGTGCCAGTAGGGTTGGAGACGTGGGGGATACGCAGTATTTT
- - TRBJ1-5 TRBV7-2 CASSLRDQPQHF TGTGCCAGCAGCTTGAGGGATCAGCCCCAGCATTTT
- - TRBJ1-1 TRBV7-2 CASSLGARTNTEAFF TGTGCCAGCAGCTTAGGGGCCCGAACCAACACTGAAGCTTTCTTT
TRBD2 - TRBJ2-1 TRBV19 CASSTHAGGSYYNEQFF TGTGCCAGTAGTACCCATGCCGGGGGGTCCTACTACAATGAGCAGTTCTTC
- - TRBJ1-1 TRBV19 CASSIRKGRGGNTEAFF TGTGCCAGTAGTATTAGAAAGGGGCGAGGAGGGAACACTGAAGCTTTCTTT
- - TRBJ1-1 TRBV5-1 CASSSDPPGGEAFF TGCGCCAGCAGCTCAGATCCCCCGGGCGGTGAAGCTTTCTTT
- - TRBJ2-1 TRBV12-3/TRBV12-4 CASSLGLVGSQFF TGTGCCAGCAGTTTGGGTCTAGTGGGTTCGCAGTTCTTC
- - TRBJ1-2 TRBV7-9 CASSLDVVMGYTF TGTGCCAGCAGCTTAGATGTGGTAATGGGCTACACCTTC
- - TRBJ1-2 TRBV5-5 CASSNLFTGIGGYTF TGTGCCAGCAGCAACCTTTTTACAGGGATCGGTGGCTACACCTTC
TRBD1 few TRBJ1-1 TRBV7-3 CASSLDVGQGNAFF TGTGCCAGCAGCTTAGATGTTGGACAGGGTAACGCTTTCTTT
- - TRBJ2-7 TRBV21-1 CASSKAGEQYF TGTGCCAGCAGCAAAGCAGGGGAGCAGTACTTC
- - TRBJ1-5 TRBV19 CASSIGGNQPQHF TGTGCCAGTAGTATCGGAGGGAATCAGCCCCAGCATTTT
- - TRBJ1-2 TRBV6-5 CASSLWDTVYGYTF TGTGCCAGCAGTCTCTGGGACACTGTCTATGGCTACACCTTC
TRBD1 - TRBJ2-7 TRBV7-9 CASSLGGTGVDEQYF TGTGCCAGCAGCTTGGGAGGGACAGGGGTGGACGAGCAGTACTTC
TRBD2 - TRBJ2-5 TRBV25-1 CASSEFNPGLAGGETQYF TGTGCCAGCAGTGAATTTAACCCCGGACTAGCGGGAGGAGAGACCCAGTACTTC
TRBD2 - TRBJ2-3 TRBV7-8 CASSPPLAGSRDTQYF TGTGCCAGCAGCCCCCCGTTAGCGGGGTCTCGAGATACGCAGTATTTT
- - TRBJ2-7 TRBV10-3 CAISDRADSYEQYF TGTGCCATCAGCGACCGTGCTGACTCCTACGAGCAGTACTTC
TRBD2 - TRBJ2-3 TRBV3-1/TRBV3-2 CASSPSGRRRDTQYF TGTGCCAGCAGTCCTAGCGGGAGGAGGCGAGATACGCAGTATTTT
TRBD2 - TRBJ2-1 TRBV11-3 CASSLGTSGRGNEQFF TGTGCCAGCAGCTTAGGAACTAGCGGGAGAGGAAATGAGCAGTTCTTC
- - TRBJ2-5 TRBV28 CASTLGEALLQETQYF TGTGCCAGCACCCTGGGGGAAGCCTTACTCCAAGAGACCCAGTACTTC
- - TRBJ1-2 TRBV27 CASSSLQGRNYGYTF TGTGCCAGCAGTTCCCTACAGGGTAGGAACTATGGCTACACCTTC
- - TRBJ1-4 TRBV6-5 CASSYASTGEKLFF TGTGCCAGCAGTTACGCAAGTACGGGGGAAAAACTGTTTTTT
- - TRBJ2-1 TRBV20-1 CSASSYNEQFF TGCAGTGCTAGTTCTTACAATGAGCAGTTCTTC
- once TRBJ1-4 TRBV7-9 CASSLTMGATNEKLFF TGTGCCAGCAGCCTTACGATGGGGGCAACTAATGAAAAACTGTTTTTT
TRBD1 - TRBJ1-2 TRBV19 CASRGTAYGYTF TGTGCCAGTAGAGGGACAGCTTATGGCTACACCTTC